This T cell receptor (beta chain) was sequenced in a study of cytomegalovirus exposure and HLA in healthy donors. The overall study: Within the Caucasian-associated ancestry cluster were roughly 82% of the approximately 400 genotyped donors. Study observations and caveats: Sequences of the TCR beta chain were said to predict the HLA-A and HLA-B alleles of most subjects accurately.

About this clone itself: As yet, its antigen is unknown.

CDR3 size: 15 residues. The trim removed 3 bases at V and 2 bases at J, leaving 1 base unmatched. The germline CDR1 and CDR2 sequences are MGHDK and SYGVNS. PCR employed 60 Vbeta and 13 Jbeta primers. The method was immunoSEQ multiplex PCR; TCRdb's version includes in-frame clones alone and lacks a portion of them. The repertoire holds 100,000 or so clones, roughly three quarters seen once, with around 3.5% in the top ten. The TCR originated in a man between 25 and 39 years old in good health and CMV-seronegative. Input material: PBMCs. The rearrangement joins TRBV25-1 to TRBJ2-1; 10 bases align to TRBD2. The CDR3 loop reads CASSESGRAYNEQFF. Here the CDR3 DNA reads TGTGCCAGCAGTGAGAGCGGGAGGGCCTACAATGAGCAGTTCTTC. The full variable domain, in which reference TRBV25-1 and TRBJ2-1 provide the parts outside the CDR3, is EADIYQTPRYLVIGTGKKITLECSQTMGHDKMYWYQQDPGMELHLIHYSYGVNSTEKGDLSSESTVSRIRTEHFPLTLESARPSHTSQYLCASSESGRAYNEQFFGPGTRLTVL.